The sequence of this TCR beta chain was determined in a study of identical twins. The study, taken as a whole, reports: Insertions ran lower in abundant cord blood beta clonotypes, though not in memory repertoires. Excess low generation probability was seen in twin-shared out-of-frame alpha sequences.

In regard to this clonotype: The antigen is not known.

V was clipped by 7 bases and J by 1 base, with 16 bases between them. The CDR3 contains 15 residues. The germline V gene has CDR1 MNHNS and CDR2 SASEGT. The authors used template switching to add a universal primer site and gave cDNA unique molecular identifiers. TCRdb reprocessed the 5' RACE reads via MiXCR and lists one record per CDR3 protein. Of more than 400,000 distinct CDR3 sequences listed, about 15% are singletons. Another study also made use of these data, one on yellow fever vaccine responses in identical twins.

The TCR was taken from a young woman in good health. Sequenced sample: CD4+ T cells sorted from blood. V usage is TRBV6-1 and J usage is TRBJ1-2, with D unclear. The CDR3 region has the DNA TGTGCCAGCAATACCAGGACGGCAAATAACTATGGCTACACCTTC. It is translated as CASNTRTANNYGYTF.